This T cell receptor beta chain appears in the sequencing data of a study of shared clonotypes between healthy human individuals. With regard to this clone: The antigen is undetermined.

Only in-frame clones appear in the TCRdb table, and some are missing; sequencing was by immunoSEQ multiplex PCR. The sample has some 1.5 million clones, 95% to 99% seen once. Study-wide results and caveats: Naive subsets usually exceeded memory subsets in estimated richness.

Sequencing input: naive CD4+ T cells sorted from blood. The subset denotes: CD45RA+ positively selected. The source of this sequence is a young man in good health.

This CDR3 reads CASSEFSRGAWMGPQHF. The CDR3 DNA reads TGCGCCAGCAGTGAGTTCTCCCGTGGGGCCTGGATGGGGCCCCAGCATTTT. The chain couples TRBV10-2 to TRBJ1-5; TRBD1 is a possible D gene (5 bases). Germline V CDR1 and CDR2: WSHSY, SAAADI. With 1 base removed from V and 9 bases from J, the gap between germline ends came to 22 bases. This CDR3 spans 17 amino acids.